These 2 T cell receptor beta chains came from one sample sequenced in a study of T cells in narcolepsy. TCRdb keeps only in-frame clones here, not all; method: immunoSEQ multiplex PCR. The data hold under 40,000 clones, with about 84% observed a single time. The specimen was CD45RA- memory CD4+ T cells from PBMCs. These receptors were obtained from a human donor with narcolepsy.

The rearrangement joins TRBV27 to TRBJ1-2, with 7 bases matching TRBD1. The CDR3 runs to 16 residues. The junction had 9 bases not matched to a gene; V was cut back by 5 bases and J by 0 bases. Germline CDR1 MNHEY, CDR2 SMNVEV (reference sequence). DNA for the CDR3: TGTGCCAGCAGTCTAACTGGGACAGATGCTAACTATGGCTACACCTTC. Amino acid sequence: CASSLTGTDANYGYTF.

The rearrangement links TRBV30 to TRBJ2-7; no reliable D call. Germline V gives CDR1 GTSNPN, CDR2 SVGIG (reference sequence). The CDR3 runs to 12 residues. V lost 3 bases and J 7 bases, leaving 13 bases between the germline ends. CDR3 protein: CAWSQSSREQYF. The CDR3 DNA follows: TGTGCCTGGAGCCAGTCATCCCGAGAGCAGTACTTC.